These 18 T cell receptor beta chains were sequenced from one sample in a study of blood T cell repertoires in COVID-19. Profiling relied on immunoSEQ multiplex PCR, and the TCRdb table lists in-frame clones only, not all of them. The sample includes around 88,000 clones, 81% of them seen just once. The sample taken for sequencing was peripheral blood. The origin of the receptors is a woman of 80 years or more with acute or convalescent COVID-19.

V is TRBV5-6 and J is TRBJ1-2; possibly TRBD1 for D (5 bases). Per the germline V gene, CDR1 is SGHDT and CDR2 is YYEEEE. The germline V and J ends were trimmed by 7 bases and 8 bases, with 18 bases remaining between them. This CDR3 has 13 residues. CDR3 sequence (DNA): TGTGCCAGCTCGGGACTGTCTTCGAAAGGCTACACCTTC. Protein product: CASSGLSSKGYTF.

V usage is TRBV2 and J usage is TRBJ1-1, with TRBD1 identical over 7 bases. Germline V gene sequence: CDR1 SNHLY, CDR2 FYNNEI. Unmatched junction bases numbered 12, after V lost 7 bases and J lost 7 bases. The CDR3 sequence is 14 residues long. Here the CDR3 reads CASTNRGQAGEAFF. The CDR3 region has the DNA TGTGCCAGCACCAACAGGGGTCAGGCCGGTGAAGCTTTCTTT.

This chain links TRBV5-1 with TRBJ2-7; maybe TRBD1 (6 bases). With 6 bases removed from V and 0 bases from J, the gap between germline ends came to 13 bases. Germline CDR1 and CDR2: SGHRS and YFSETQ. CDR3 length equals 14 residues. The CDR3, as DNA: TGCGCCAGCAACGACAGGTCCTTCTCCTACGAGCAGTACTTC. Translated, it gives CASNDRSFSYEQYF.

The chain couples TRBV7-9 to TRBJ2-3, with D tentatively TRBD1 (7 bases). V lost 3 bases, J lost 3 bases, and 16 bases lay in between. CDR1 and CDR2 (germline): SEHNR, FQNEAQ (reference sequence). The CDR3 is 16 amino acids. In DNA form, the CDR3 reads TGTGCCAGCAGCTTTTGGAGGGGGCGAAGGACAGATACGCAGTATTTT. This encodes CASSFWRGRRTDTQYF.

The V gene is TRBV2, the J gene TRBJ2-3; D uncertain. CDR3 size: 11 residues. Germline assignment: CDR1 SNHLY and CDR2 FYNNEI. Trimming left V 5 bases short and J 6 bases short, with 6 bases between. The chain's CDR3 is CASSIQDTQYF. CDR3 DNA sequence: TGTGCCAGCAGTATCCAGGATACGCAGTATTTT.

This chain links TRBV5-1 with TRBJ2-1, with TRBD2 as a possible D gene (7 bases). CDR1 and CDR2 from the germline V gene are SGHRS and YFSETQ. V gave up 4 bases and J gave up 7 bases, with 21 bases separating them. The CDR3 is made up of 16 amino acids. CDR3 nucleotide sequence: TGCGCCAGCAGCCCCGGTGGGGGGGGGCCGGAGAATGAGCAGTTCTTC. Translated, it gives CASSPGGGGPENEQFF. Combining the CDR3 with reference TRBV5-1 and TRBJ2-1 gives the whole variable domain KAGVTQTPRYLIKTRGQQVTLSCSPISGHRSVSWYQQTPGQGLQFLFEYFSETQRNKGNFPGRFSGRQFSNSRSEMNVSTLELGDSALYLCASSPGGGGPENEQFFGPGTRLTVL.

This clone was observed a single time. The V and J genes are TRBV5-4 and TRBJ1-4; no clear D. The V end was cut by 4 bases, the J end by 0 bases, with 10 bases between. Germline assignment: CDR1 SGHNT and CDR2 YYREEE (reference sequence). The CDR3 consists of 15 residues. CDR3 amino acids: CASSNRYSTNEKLFF. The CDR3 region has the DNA TGTGCCAGCAGCAACAGATACTCAACTAATGAAAAACTGTTTTTT.

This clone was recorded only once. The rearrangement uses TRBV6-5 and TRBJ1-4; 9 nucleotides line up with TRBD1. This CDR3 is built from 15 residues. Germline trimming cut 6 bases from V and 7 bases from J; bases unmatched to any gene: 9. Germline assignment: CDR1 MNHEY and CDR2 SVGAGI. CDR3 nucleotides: TGTGCCAGCAGACCCGGGACAGGGATAAGTGAAAAACTGTTTTTT. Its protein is CASRPGTGISEKLFF.

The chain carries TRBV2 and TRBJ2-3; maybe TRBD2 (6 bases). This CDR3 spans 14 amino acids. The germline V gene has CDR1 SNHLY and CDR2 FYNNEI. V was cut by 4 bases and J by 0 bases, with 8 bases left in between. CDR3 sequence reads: CASSGGVSTDTQYF. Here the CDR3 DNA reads TGTGCCAGCAGTGGCGGGGTTAGCACAGATACGCAGTATTTT.

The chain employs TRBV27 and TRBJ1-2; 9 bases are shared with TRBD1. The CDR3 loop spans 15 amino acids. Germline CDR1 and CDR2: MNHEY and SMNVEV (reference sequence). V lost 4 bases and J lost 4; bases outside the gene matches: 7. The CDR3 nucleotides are TGTGCCAGCAGTTCTCTACAGGGGGCGGTCTATGGCTACACCTTC. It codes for CASSSLQGAVYGYTF.

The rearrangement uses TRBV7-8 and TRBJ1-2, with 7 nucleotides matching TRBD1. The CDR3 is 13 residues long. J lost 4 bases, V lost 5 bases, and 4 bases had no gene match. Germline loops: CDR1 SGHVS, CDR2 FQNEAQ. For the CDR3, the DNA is TGTGCCAGCAGCGTCCGGGACAGCTATGGCTACACCTTC. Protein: CASSVRDSYGYTF.

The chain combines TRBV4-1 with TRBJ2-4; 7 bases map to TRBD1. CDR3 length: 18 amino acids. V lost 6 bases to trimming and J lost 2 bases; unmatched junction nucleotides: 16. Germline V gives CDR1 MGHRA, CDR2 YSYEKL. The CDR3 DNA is TGCGCCAGCAGTCATGTCGTTGAGACAGGGATACCCAAAAACATTCAGTACTTC. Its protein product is CASSHVVETGIPKNIQYF.

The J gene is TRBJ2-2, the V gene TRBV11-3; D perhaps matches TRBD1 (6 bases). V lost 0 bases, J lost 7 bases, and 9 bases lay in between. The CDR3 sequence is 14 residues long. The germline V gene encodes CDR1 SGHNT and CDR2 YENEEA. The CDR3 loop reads CASSLDTGSGELFF. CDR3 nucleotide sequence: TGTGCCAGCAGCTTAGACACAGGGAGCGGGGAGCTGTTTTTT.

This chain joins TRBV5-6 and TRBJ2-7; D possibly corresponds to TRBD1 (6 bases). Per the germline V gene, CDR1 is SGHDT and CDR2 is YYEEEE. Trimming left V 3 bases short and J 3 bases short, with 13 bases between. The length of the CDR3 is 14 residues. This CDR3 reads CASSWWGQYYEQYV. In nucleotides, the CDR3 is TGTGCCAGCAGCTGGTGGGGACAATACTACGAGCAGTACGTC.

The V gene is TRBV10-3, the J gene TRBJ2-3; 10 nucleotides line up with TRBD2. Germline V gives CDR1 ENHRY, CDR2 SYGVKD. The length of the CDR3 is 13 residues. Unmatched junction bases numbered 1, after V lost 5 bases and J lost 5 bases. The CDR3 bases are TGTGCCATCAGTAGCGGGGGGGTAGATACGCAGTATTTT. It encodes CAISSGGVDTQYF.

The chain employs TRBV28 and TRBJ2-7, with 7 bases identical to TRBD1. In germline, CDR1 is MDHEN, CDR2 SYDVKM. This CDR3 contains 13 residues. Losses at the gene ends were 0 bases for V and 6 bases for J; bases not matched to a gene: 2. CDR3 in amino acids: CASSLWGQSEQYF. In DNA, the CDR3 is TGTGCCAGCAGTTTATGGGGACAGTCCGAGCAGTACTTC.

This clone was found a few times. The CDR3, as DNA: TGTGCCAGCAGCCAAGGTCTAGCGGGGGGCTCACATTCCTACGAGCAGTACGTC. Residues: CASSQGLAGGSHSYEQYV. V usage is TRBV3-1 (or the pseudogene TRBV3-2) and J usage is TRBJ2-7; 11 nucleotides line up with TRBD2. Trimming took 1 base from V and 1 from J; bases not matched to a gene: 9. Germline V gene data show CDR1 as LGHDT and CDR2 as YNNKEL (reference sequence). This CDR3 comprises 18 residues.

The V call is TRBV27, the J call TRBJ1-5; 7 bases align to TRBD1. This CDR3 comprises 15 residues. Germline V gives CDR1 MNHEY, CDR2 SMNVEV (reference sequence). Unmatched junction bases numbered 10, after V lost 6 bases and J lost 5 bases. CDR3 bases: TGTGCCAGCAGGTGGTCGTGGGACAGCGATCAGCCCCAGCATTTT. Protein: CASRWSWDSDQPQHF.